This record covers a single T cell receptor beta chain. TCRdb's copy holds only in-frame clones and misses some; the assay was immunoSEQ multiplex PCR. The data contain more than 550,000 clones, 80% to 90% of them singletons. These data belong to a study of shared T cell receptors in the human thymus. Germline CDR1 SGHDT, CDR2 YYEEEE. This CDR3 spans 15 amino acids. Trimming left V 3 bases short and J 3 bases short, with 13 bases between. Separately, the same data were catalogued under a study of human thymus T cells. This second study says: Corrective heart surgery yielded resections, and these provided the thymus tissue.

The receptor comes from a girl less than two years old with a congenital heart defect. Sample: thymocytes. V gene TRBV5-6 combines with J gene TRBJ1-5, with D possibly being TRBD1 (6 bases). Here the CDR3 reads CASSSAGQNNQPQHF. The CDR3 region has the DNA TGTGCCAGCAGCTCAGCCGGACAGAACAATCAGCCCCAGCATTTT.